The sequence of this TCR beta chain was determined in a study of T cell repertoires in aging, cancer and after chemotherapy. Study outcomes and limitations: Immunological memory after chemotherapy cannot be judged from the repertoire data. Median generation probability rose over the chemotherapy interval in each cancer cohort, suggesting rebound thymic output. Loss of evenness, beyond lost richness, contributed to age-related TCR diversity decline in cancer patients.

On this clonotype: The antigen is not known. This could be a read error, since a much larger clone is one nucleotide away.

Germline assignment: CDR1 KGHSH and CDR2 LQKENI. The CDR3 sequence is 14 residues long. Rearranged V-D-J TRB sequences were amplified with a mixed TRB-A/B primer pool. One entry per CDR3 protein results from TCRdb running MiXCR on the multiplex PCR reads. The table has 2,500 to 3,500 distinct CDR3 sequences, 30% seen once. Amplification of TCR beta used genomic DNA extracted from peripheral blood. The source material was blood. This sequence was found in a human donor in good health. V and J are TRBV18 and TRBJ1-2, with D uncertain. The CDR3 DNA is TGTGTCAGCTCACCACCTCTCTTTAACTATGGCTACACCTTC. Its protein is CVSSPPLFNYGYTF.